This T cell receptor (beta chain) was sequenced for a study of T cell responses to AZD1222 COVID-19 vaccine. Points from the study as a whole: Spike-specific TCRs gained breadth and depth after people received two AZD1222 doses. Regions 160-218 and 743-854 held dominance among vaccine-associated CD4 TCRs, which spanned spike.

Concerning this clone itself: Its antigen remains unknown.

The CDR3 length is 15 residues. Germline V gene data show CDR1 as SGHNT and CDR2 as YENEEA. Trimming shortened V by 5 bases and J by 1 base, and 14 bases separated the two germline ends. Profiling relied on immunoSEQ multiplex PCR, and the TCRdb table lists in-frame clones only, not all of them. Of about 160,000 clones listed, around 93% are singletons. This receptor was obtained from an adult in good health. This chain links TRBV11-3 with TRBJ1-1; D is uncertain. Sequences were derived from peripheral blood, sampled on day 0 of AZD1222 vaccination. The CDR3 region has the DNA TGTGCCAGCAGCCCGCCGGAGGCTAAGAACACTGAAGCTTTCTTT. It yields the protein CASSPPEAKNTEAFF.